Below, 4 T cell receptor beta chains from the same sample are listed, as sequenced in a study of control samples from healthy donors and cancer patients. Measured with immunoSEQ multiplex PCR; TCRdb has only the in-frame clones, and not every one. The sample shows roughly 39,000 clones, about 93% of them seen only once. Input material: blood. These receptors originate from a woman aged 50 to 65 in good health.

The CDR3 here is CASSPPLRETQYF. Here the CDR3 DNA reads TGTGCCAGCAGCCCCCCCCTCCGTGAGACCCAGTACTTC. V and J are TRBV12-3 or TRBV12-4 and TRBJ2-5; D uncertain. CDR3 size: 13 residues. The V gene lost 6 bases and the J gene lost 5 bases, with 13 bases spanning the gap.

The J gene is TRBJ1-5, the V gene TRBV2; the D gene is possibly TRBD1 (5 bases). Per germline, CDR1 SNHLY and CDR2 FYNNEI. The V gene lost 2 bases and the J gene lost 0 bases, with 11 bases spanning the gap. The CDR3 length is 16 residues. Here the CDR3 reads CASSEPGLYSNQPQHF. As DNA, the CDR3 is TGTGCCAGCAGTGAACCGGGACTTTATAGCAATCAGCCCCAGCATTTT.

This clone has only one observation. The rearrangement uses TRBV18 and TRBJ2-7; the D is unclear. The CDR3 runs to 15 residues. Germline assignment: CDR1 KGHSH and CDR2 LQKENI. Deletions cut 1 base from V and 2 bases from J, with 12 bases between. The DNA of the CDR3 is TGTGCCAGCTCACCACTTTGGGCTGATACCTACGAGCAGTACTTC. As protein: CASSPLWADTYEQYF.

The chain carries TRBV20-1 and TRBJ2-5; D uncertain. Germline V gives CDR1 DFQATT, CDR2 SNEGSKA (reference sequence). The V and J ends lost 7 bases and 5 bases respectively, with 11 bases between them. The CDR3 runs 11 residues. The CDR3 coding sequence is TGCAGTGGGGTTTTGGGGGAGACCCAGTACTTC. This encodes CSGVLGETQYF.